Below are 12 T cell receptor beta chains sequenced from a single sample in a study of shared clonotypes between healthy human individuals. Sequencing used immunoSEQ multiplex PCR; TCRdb keeps in-frame clones, though not all of them. The sample consists of 170,000 or so clones, 65% to 80% of them appearing once. The sample taken for sequencing was memory CD4+ T cells sorted from blood. Subset described: CD45RA-negative fraction. These receptors came from a man younger than 40 in good health.

This clone was seen more than once but under ten times. This chain links TRBV15 with TRBJ2-7; either TRBD1 or TRBD2 may supply D (6 bases each). CDR3 length: 14 amino acids. Germline V lookup: CDR1 LNHNV, CDR2 YYDKDF (reference sequence). Trimming removed 0 bases from V and 4 bases from J, with 10 bases in between. The CDR3 is CATSREQGGYEQYF. CDR3 DNA: TGTGCCACCAGCAGAGAACAGGGAGGTTACGAGCAGTACTTC.

This chain uses TRBV18 with TRBJ2-2, with D unclear. CDR3 size: 15 residues. Germline values: CDR1 KGHSH, CDR2 LQKENI. V was pared by 2 bases and J by 2 bases, with 9 bases between. CDR3 protein: CASSPLRQNTGELFF. DNA for the CDR3: TGTGCCAGCTCACCATTAAGGCAAAACACCGGGGAGCTGTTTTTT.

This clone was seen a handful of times. This sequence joins TRBV5-4 and TRBJ2-7, with D perhaps matching TRBD1 (6 bases). The V gene's germline CDR1 is SGHNT and CDR2 YYREEE (reference sequence). The ends were cut back, 4 bases at V and 6 bases at J, with 11 bases in the middle. This CDR3 spans 12 amino acids. CDR3 sequence reads: CASSGTGSEQYF. CDR3 in DNA: TGTGCCAGCAGCGGAACAGGGAGCGAGCAGTACTTC.

The chain uses TRBV2 and TRBJ2-7; the match to TRBD1 covers 9 bases. The trim removed 4 bases at V and 6 bases at J, leaving 10 bases unmatched. The germline V gene has CDR1 SNHLY and CDR2 FYNNEI. CDR3 size: 15 residues. The CDR3 DNA sequence: TGTGCCAGCAGTGCTAGTACAGGGGGCGCATCCGAGCAGTACTTC. Amino acid sequence: CASSASTGGASEQYF.

This clone showed up just once. The chain is built from TRBV6-1 and TRBJ2-3; D is uncertain. V was trimmed by 6 bases and J by 14 bases, leaving 15 bases between them. CDR1 and CDR2 (germline): MNHNS, SASEGT. The CDR3 is 11 amino acids. CDR3 sequence reads: CASSVAASWYF. CDR3 sequence (DNA): TGTGCCAGCAGCGTGGCAGCATCTTGGTATTTT.

Only a few counts were recorded for this clone. The chain employs TRBV5-1 and TRBJ2-1; 7 positions match TRBD2. In germline, CDR1 is SGHRS, CDR2 YFSETQ. Trimming cost V 0 bases and J 3 bases; bases outside gene matches: 3. The CDR3 is 15 residues long. CDR3 coding DNA: TGCGCCAGCAGCTTGGACGGGAGGATCTACAATGAGCAGTTCTTC. Its translation: CASSLDGRIYNEQFF.

The V call is TRBV5-1, the J call TRBJ2-5; D is unresolved. The CDR3 spans 14 residues. V lost 0 bases to trimming and J lost 5 bases, with 11 bases between them. Germline V gives CDR1 SGHRS, CDR2 YFSETQ. The CDR3: CASSLDWQSETQYF. For the CDR3, the DNA is TGCGCCAGCAGCTTGGATTGGCAGTCGGAGACCCAGTACTTC. Together with reference TRBV5-1 and TRBJ2-5, the CDR3 gives the full variable domain: KAGVTQTPRYLIKTRGQQVTLSCSPISGHRSVSWYQQTPGQGLQFLFEYFSETQRNKGNFPGRFSGRQFSNSRSEMNVSTLELGDSALYLCASSLDWQSETQYFGPGTRLLVL.

The chain recombines TRBV5-1 with TRBJ2-5; 7 bases match TRBD1. Germline CDR1 reads SGHRS; CDR2 reads YFSETQ. This CDR3 has 15 amino acids. V was pared by 4 bases and J by 3 bases, with 9 bases of the junction left unmatched. This CDR3 reads CASSRPTGIEETQYF. The CDR3 nucleotides read TGCGCCAGCAGCCGACCGACAGGGATCGAAGAGACCCAGTACTTC.

CDR3 loop: CASSLGLAGTYNEQFF. CDR3 sequence (DNA): TGTGCCAGCTCCCTGGGACTAGCGGGAACCTACAATGAGCAGTTCTTC. The chain couples TRBV18 to TRBJ2-1; 13 bases align to TRBD2. The CDR3 is made up of 16 amino acids. Germline V lookup: CDR1 KGHSH, CDR2 LQKENI. Germline trimming cut 6 bases from V and 2 bases from J; bases unmatched to any gene: 4.

A few counts support this clone. The V gene is TRBV5-1, the J gene TRBJ2-7; D is perhaps TRBD2 (5 bases). CDR3 length: 16 residues. Germline CDR1 and CDR2: SGHRS and YFSETQ. Trimming removed 1 base at V and 13 bases at J, with 27 bases between. The DNA of the CDR3 is TGCGCCAGCAGCTTGTTATCCGGTCGGGGTCCTGGGCATCATTACTTC. Translated, it gives CASSLLSGRGPGHHYF.

This chain connects TRBV11-2 to TRBJ2-2; no reliable D call. From germline, CDR1 is SGHAT and CDR2 FQNNGV. This CDR3 spans 14 amino acids. V was cut by 3 bases and J by 2 bases, with 7 bases left in between. The CDR3 protein is CASSFLSNTGELFF. For the CDR3, the DNA is TGTGCCAGCAGCTTCTTATCTAACACCGGGGAGCTGTTTTTT.

This clone was seen more than once but under ten times. V is TRBV7-6 and J is TRBJ2-7; TRBD2 matches at 7 bases. The germline CDR1 and CDR2 sequences are SGHVS and FNYEAQ. This CDR3 spans 15 amino acids. After removal of 9 bases from V and 7 bases from J, the junction contained 18 bases not matched to a gene. In DNA, the CDR3 is TGTGCCAGGTACGTTATCGGGACTACAAGTTTGGAGCAGTACTTC. Protein sequence: CARYVIGTTSLEQYF.